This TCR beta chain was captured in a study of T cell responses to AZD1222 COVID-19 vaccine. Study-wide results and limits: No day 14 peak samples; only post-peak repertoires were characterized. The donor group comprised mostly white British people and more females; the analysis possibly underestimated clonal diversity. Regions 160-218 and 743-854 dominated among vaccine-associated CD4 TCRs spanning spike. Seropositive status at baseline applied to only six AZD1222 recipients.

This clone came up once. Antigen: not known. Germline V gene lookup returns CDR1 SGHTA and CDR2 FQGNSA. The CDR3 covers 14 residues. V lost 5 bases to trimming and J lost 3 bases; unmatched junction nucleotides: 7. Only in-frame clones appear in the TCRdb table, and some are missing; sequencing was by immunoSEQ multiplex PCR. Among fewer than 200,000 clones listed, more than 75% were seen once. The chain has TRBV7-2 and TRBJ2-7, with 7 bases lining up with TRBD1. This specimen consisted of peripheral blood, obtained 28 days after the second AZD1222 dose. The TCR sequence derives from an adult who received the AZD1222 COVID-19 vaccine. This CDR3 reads CASSVDRVHYEQYF. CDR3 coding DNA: TGTGCCAGCAGCGTCGACAGGGTTCACTACGAGCAGTACTTC.